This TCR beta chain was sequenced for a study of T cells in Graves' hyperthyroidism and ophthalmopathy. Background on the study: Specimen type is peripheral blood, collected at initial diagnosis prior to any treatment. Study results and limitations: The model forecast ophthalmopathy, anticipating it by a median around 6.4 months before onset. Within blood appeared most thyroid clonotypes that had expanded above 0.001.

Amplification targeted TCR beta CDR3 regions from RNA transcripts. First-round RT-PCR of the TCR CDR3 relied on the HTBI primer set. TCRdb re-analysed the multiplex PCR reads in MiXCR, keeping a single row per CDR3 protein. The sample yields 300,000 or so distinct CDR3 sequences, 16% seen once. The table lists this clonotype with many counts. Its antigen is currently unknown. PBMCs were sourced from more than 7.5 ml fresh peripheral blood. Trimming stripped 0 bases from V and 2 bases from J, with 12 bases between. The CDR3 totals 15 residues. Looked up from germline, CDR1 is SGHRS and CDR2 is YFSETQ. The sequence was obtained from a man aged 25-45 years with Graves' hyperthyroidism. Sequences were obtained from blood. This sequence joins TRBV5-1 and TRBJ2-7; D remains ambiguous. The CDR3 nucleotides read TGCGCCAGCAGCTTGGCCTCCACTGTACCCTACGAGCAGTACTTC. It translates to CASSLASTVPYEQYF.